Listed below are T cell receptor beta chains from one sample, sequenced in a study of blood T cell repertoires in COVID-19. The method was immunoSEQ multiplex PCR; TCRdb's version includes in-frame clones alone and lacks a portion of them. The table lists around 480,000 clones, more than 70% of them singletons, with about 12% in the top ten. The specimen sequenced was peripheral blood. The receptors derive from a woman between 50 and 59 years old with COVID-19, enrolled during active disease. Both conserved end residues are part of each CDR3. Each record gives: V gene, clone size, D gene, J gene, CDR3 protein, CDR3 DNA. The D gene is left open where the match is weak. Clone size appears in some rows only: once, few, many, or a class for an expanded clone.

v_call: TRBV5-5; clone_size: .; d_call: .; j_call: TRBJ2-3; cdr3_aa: CASSFSFTDTQYF; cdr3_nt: TGTGCCAGCAGCTTTAGCTTTACAGATACGCAGTATTTT
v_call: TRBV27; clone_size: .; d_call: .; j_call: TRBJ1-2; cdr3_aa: CASSLGRGDYGYTF; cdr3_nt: TGTGCCAGCAGCCTGGGACGGGGGGACTATGGCTACACCTTC
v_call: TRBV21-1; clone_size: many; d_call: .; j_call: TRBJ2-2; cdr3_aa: CASIKGGDSYTGELFF; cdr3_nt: TGTGCCAGCATAAAAGGAGGGGACAGTTACACCGGGGAGCTGTTTTTT
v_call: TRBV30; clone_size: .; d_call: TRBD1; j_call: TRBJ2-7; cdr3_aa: CAWRLGTVSYEQYF; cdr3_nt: TGTGCCTGGCGTCTTGGGACAGTTTCCTACGAGCAGTACTTC
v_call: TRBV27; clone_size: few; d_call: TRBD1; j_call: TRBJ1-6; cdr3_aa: CASSLQTGTPLHF; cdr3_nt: TGTGCCAGCAGTTTGCAGACAGGGACACCCCTCCACTTT
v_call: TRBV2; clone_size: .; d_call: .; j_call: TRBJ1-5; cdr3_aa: CASSGRDNQPQHF; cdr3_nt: TGTGCCAGCAGTGGCCGGGACAATCAGCCCCAGCATTTT
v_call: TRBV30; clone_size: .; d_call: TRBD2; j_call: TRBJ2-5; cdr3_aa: CAWRGLAAAVTQYF; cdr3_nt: TGTGCCTGGAGGGGACTAGCGGCCGCGGTGACCCAGTACTTC
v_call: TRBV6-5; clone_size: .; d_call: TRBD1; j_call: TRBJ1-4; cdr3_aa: CASSYLPGQRNEKLFF; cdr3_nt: TGTGCCAGCAGTTACTTACCGGGACAGCGTAATGAAAAACTGTTTTTT
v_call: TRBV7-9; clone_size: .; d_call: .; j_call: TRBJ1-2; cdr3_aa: CASSLMAADF; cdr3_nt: TGTGCCAGCAGCTTAATGGCCGCCGACTTC
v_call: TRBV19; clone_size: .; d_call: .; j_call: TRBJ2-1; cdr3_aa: CASSTSTGNEQFF; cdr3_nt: TGTGCCAGTAGTACCTCCACAGGCAATGAGCAGTTCTTC
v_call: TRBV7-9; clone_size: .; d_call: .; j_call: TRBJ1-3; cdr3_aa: CASSPEGGDTIYF; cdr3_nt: TGTGCCAGCAGCCCGGAAGGGGGAGACACCATATATTTT